The 30 T cell receptor beta chains given below trace back to one sample, sequenced in a study of blood T cells in healthy people across ages. It was with a sample-barcoded 5' primer and a J-beta primer mix that a second PCR of about 6 to 11 cycles was run. In TCRdb, the 5' RACE reads were re-called with MiXCR into one record per CDR3 protein. The sample includes some 700,000 distinct CDR3 sequences, 35% to 45% of them seen just once. The sample consisted of blood. Source of these receptors: a woman aged 60-75 years in good health.

The CDR3 bases are TGTGCCAGCAGTGAATTACCCGGGACAGGGTATTCCTACAATGAGCAGTTCTTC. This codes for CASSELPGTGYSYNEQFF. The V call is TRBV6-1, the J call TRBJ2-1, with 9 positions matching TRBD1. Germline loops: CDR1 MNHNS, CDR2 SASEGT. The CDR3 runs 18 residues. The V and J ends lost 2 bases and 1 base, in that order; junction bases with no gene match: 9.

The chain employs TRBV19 and TRBJ2-7; 10 bases are shared with TRBD2. This CDR3 has 15 amino acids. The junction had 8 bases not matched to a gene; V was cut back by 5 bases and J by 4 bases. From germline, CDR1 is LNHDA and CDR2 SQIVND (reference sequence). Here the CDR3 reads CASSVASGGQYEQYF. Here the CDR3 DNA reads TGTGCCAGTAGTGTCGCTAGCGGGGGTCAGTACGAGCAGTACTTC. Full variable domain (missing parts from reference TRBV19 and TRBJ2-7): DGGITQSPKYLFRKEGQNVTLSCEQNLNHDAMYWYRQDPGQGLRLIYYSQIVNDFQKGDIAEGYSVSREKKESFPLTVTSAQKNPTAFYLCASSVASGGQYEQYFGPGTRLTVT.

This clonotype was seen just once. A read error is possible here, since a much larger clone lies one base away. The chain has TRBV6-2 or TRBV6-3 and TRBJ2-7; D remains ambiguous. The CDR3 consists of 12 residues. The V gene's germline CDR1 is MNHEY and CDR2 SVGEGT. V lost 2 bases and J 4 bases, leaving 6 bases between the germline ends. CDR3 sequence (DNA): TGTGCCAGCAGTTACCAGGCGTACGAGCAGTACTTC. This encodes CASSYQAYEQYF.

The rearrangement links TRBV3-1 to TRBJ1-2, with 8 bases that match TRBD1. CDR3 length: 14 residues. After removal of 1 base from V and 5 bases from J, the junction contained 3 bases not matched to a gene. Germline CDR1 LGHDT, CDR2 YNNKEL (reference sequence). CDR3 in DNA: TGTGCCAGCAGCCAAGGGGACAGGAGGTATGGCTACACCTTC. This translates into CASSQGDRRYGYTF.

Ten or more counts support this clonotype. The genes are TRBV18 and TRBJ2-7; 8 bases are a match to TRBD1. The V gene's germline CDR1 is KGHSH and CDR2 LQKENI. This CDR3 has 15 residues. The V segment lost 3 bases and the J segment 3 bases; nucleotides outside the gene matches: 7. The CDR3 DNA follows: TGTGCCAGCTCACCTCTTCGGGACAGGAGCTACGAGCAGTACTTC. Protein product: CASSPLRDRSYEQYF.

The genes are TRBV12-3 or TRBV12-4 and TRBJ2-4; D is perhaps TRBD1 (6 bases). With the DNA end fitting TRBJ2-5 better, the J assignment may be wrong. This CDR3 is built from 14 residues. DNA for the CDR3: TGTGCCAGCAGCACAGGGTTTCCCCCAGAGACCCAGTACTTC. It is translated as CASSTGFPPETQYF.

About this clonotype: A read error may account for a junction end that differs from germline. The chain carries TRBV10-3 and TRBJ2-6; TRBD2 aligns across 10 bases. This CDR3 region has 20 residues. Germline CDR1 and CDR2: ENHRY and SYGVKD. DNA of the CDR3: TGTGCCATCAGTGAGTCGAACCTACTAGCGGGGATCTCTGGGACCAACGTCCTGACTTTC. It codes for CAISESNLLAGISGTNVLTF.

This chain joins TRBV28 and TRBJ2-1; weak D call: TRBD2 (5 bases). Germline-derived CDR1 and CDR2 are MDHEN and SYDVKM. There are 13 residues in the CDR3. V lost 10 bases, J lost 1 base, and 11 bases lay in between. CDR3 residues: CATKSGSYNEQFF. CDR3 bases: TGTGCCACCAAGAGCGGATCCTACAATGAGCAGTTCTTC.

This clonotype was counted only a few times. V is TRBV7-2 and J is TRBJ2-3; the match to TRBD2 covers 9 bases. Losses at the gene ends were 1 base for V and 4 bases for J; bases not matched to a gene: 9. The germline gives CDR1 SGHTA, CDR2 FQGNSA. The CDR3 covers 17 residues. CDR3 sequence reads: CASSLVFASGAADTQYF. DNA of the CDR3: TGTGCCAGCAGCTTAGTTTTTGCTAGCGGGGCTGCAGATACGCAGTATTTT.

This clonotype turned up a few times. The chain couples TRBV6-2 or TRBV6-3 to TRBJ2-3; 10 positions agree with TRBD2. V lost 6 bases and J lost 14; bases outside the gene matches: 11. Germline V gene sequence: CDR1 MNHEY, CDR2 SVGEGT. The CDR3 extends over 13 amino acids. Here the CDR3 reads CASRRHQGLAAYF. The CDR3 DNA is TGTGCCAGCAGGAGGCACCAAGGACTAGCGGCGTATTTT.

The chain employs TRBV27 and TRBJ2-2, with D possibly being TRBD2 (5 bases). V shed 5 bases and J shed 7 bases, with 14 bases lying between them. This CDR3 has 14 residues. Germline values: CDR1 MNHEY, CDR2 SMNVEV (reference sequence). CDR3 DNA sequence: TGTGCCAGCAGTGTAGCACTAGGAGTCGGGGAGCTGTTTTTT. Translated, it gives CASSVALGVGELFF.

The CDR3 loop reads CASSQDLSSLYEQYF. CDR3 bases: TGTGCCAGCAGCCAAGATCTTTCTAGTCTGTACGAGCAGTACTTC. The V gene is TRBV4-2, the J gene TRBJ2-7; D call uncertain. Germline V gene data show CDR1 as LGHNA and CDR2 as YNFKEQ. The V end lost 0 bases, the J end lost 4 bases, and 13 bases lay between the germline ends. The CDR3 is 15 amino acids.

The chain couples TRBV3-1 to TRBJ2-3, with TRBD2 matching 9 bases. The CDR3 contains 15 residues. V lost 7 bases and J lost 2; bases outside the gene matches: 7. The germline gives CDR1 LGHDT, CDR2 YNNKEL (reference sequence). The CDR3 reads CASTLAGFLTDTQYF. The CDR3, as DNA: TGTGCCAGCACCCTAGCGGGATTTCTCACAGATACGCAGTATTTT.

The rearrangement links TRBV11-1 to TRBJ1-1; no clear D. V dropped 7 bases and J dropped 4 bases, with 7 bases sitting between them. This CDR3 has 11 residues. Germline V gene sequence: CDR1 SGHAT, CDR2 FQDESV (reference sequence). CDR3 sequence reads: CASTLSTEAFF. CDR3 DNA sequence: TGTGCCAGCACCCTCTCCACTGAAGCTTTCTTT.

This clonotype appeared a few times. This chain joins TRBV20-1 and TRBJ2-5; 7 nucleotides line up with TRBD1. CDR3 length equals 11 residues. The germline V gene encodes CDR1 DFQATT and CDR2 SNEGSKA (reference sequence). J lost 10 bases, V lost 3 bases, and 5 bases had no gene match. The CDR3: CSASQQGNQYF. Here the CDR3 DNA reads TGCAGTGCTAGCCAACAGGGGAACCAGTACTTC.

This clonotype appeared once. V and J are TRBV4-3 and TRBJ2-2, with TRBD2 matching over 9 bases. V lost 3 bases and J lost 2; bases outside the gene matches: 4. Germline CDR1 and CDR2: LGHNA and YSLEER. CDR3 size: 16 residues. This chain's CDR3 is CASSQRLADNTGELFF. CDR3 sequence (DNA): TGCGCCAGCAGCCAGAGACTAGCGGACAACACCGGGGAGCTGTTTTTT.

The rearrangement uses TRBV10-3 and TRBJ2-5; 9 nucleotides agree with TRBD2. The CDR3 has 15 amino acids. Germline V gene sequence: CDR1 ENHRY, CDR2 SYGVKD. V trimming: 6 bases; J trimming: 3 bases; junction bases outside the gene matches: 8. The CDR3 sequence is CAIRAGTSREETQYF. In nucleotides, the CDR3 is TGTGCCATCAGAGCCGGGACTAGCAGAGAAGAGACCCAGTACTTC.

The rearrangement joins TRBV6-5 to TRBJ2-7; 13 positions agree with TRBD2. The CDR3 has 16 residues. The junction had 9 bases not matched to a gene; V was cut back by 6 bases and J by 4 bases. Germline CDR1 and CDR2: MNHEY and SVGAGI. In DNA form, the CDR3 reads TGTGCCAGCAGACGCTCCAGACTAGCGGGAGGTTACGAGCAGTACTTC. Protein: CASRRSRLAGGYEQYF.

As for this clonotype: The junction shows a germline mismatch at one end, possibly a read error. The V call is TRBV3-1, the J call TRBJ2-6, with D possibly being TRBD1 (5 bases). The CDR3 runs 15 residues. The germline CDR1 and CDR2 sequences are LGHDT and YNNKEL (reference sequence). CDR3 DNA: TGTGCCAGCAGCCAAGGGGGCACTGGGGCCAACGTCCCGACTTTC. It encodes CASSQGGTGANVPTF.

This clonotype was detected many times. CDR3 sequence reads: CASSQDEINYGYTF. As DNA, the CDR3 is TGTGCCAGCAGCCAAGACGAGATTAACTATGGCTACACCTTC. The J gene is TRBJ1-2, the V gene TRBV4-2; no reliable D call. Germline V lookup: CDR1 LGHNA, CDR2 YNFKEQ. Deletions cut 0 bases from V and 1 base from J, with 6 bases between. This CDR3 spans 14 amino acids.

V is TRBV20-1 and J is TRBJ2-3, with 7 bases fitting TRBD1. The CDR3 totals 15 residues. The V segment lost 6 bases and the J segment 0 bases; nucleotides outside the gene matches: 9. CDR1 and CDR2 (germline): DFQATT, SNEGSKA (reference sequence). The CDR3 sequence is CSATGQITSTDTQYF. The DNA for the CDR3 is TGCAGTGCAACGGGACAGATCACTAGCACAGATACGCAGTATTTT.

V and J are TRBV6-5 and TRBJ2-3, with a tentative D call TRBD2 (5 bases). The germline V gene has CDR1 MNHEY and CDR2 SVGAGI. The V end lost 5 bases, the J end lost 5 bases, and 17 bases lay between the germline ends. The CDR3 consists of 15 residues. CDR3 in amino acids: CASSLARALEDTQYF. In nucleotides, the CDR3 is TGTGCCAGCAGTCTAGCCCGGGCATTGGAAGATACGCAGTATTTT.

This clonotype was observed once. This rearrangement joins TRBV6-2 or TRBV6-3 to TRBJ2-2, with TRBD2 matching over 9 bases. Germline V gene data show CDR1 as MNHEY and CDR2 as SVGEGT. V lost 4 bases, J lost 2 bases, and 8 bases stayed unmatched. This CDR3 is 17 amino acids long. The CDR3 sequence is CASSFLGLAANTGELFF. For the CDR3, the DNA is TGTGCCAGCAGTTTCCTGGGACTAGCCGCCAACACCGGGGAGCTGTTTTTT.

In its sample, this clonotype was seen many times. This chain uses TRBV6-2 or TRBV6-3 with TRBJ2-7, with TRBD1 matching 10 bases. Germline trimming cut 7 bases from V and 4 bases from J; bases unmatched to any gene: 7. Germline-derived CDR1 and CDR2 are MNHEY and SVGEGT. The CDR3 runs to 14 residues. Written as DNA, the CDR3 is TGTGCCAGCACCAAGGACAGGGGGAATTACGAGCAGTACTTC. Protein product: CASTKDRGNYEQYF.

The V gene is TRBV7-9, the J gene TRBJ2-3; tentative D call: TRBD1 (6 bases). The V gene's germline CDR1 is SEHNR and CDR2 FQNEAQ (reference sequence). The CDR3 has 15 amino acids. The V gene lost 8 bases and the J gene lost 2 bases, with 17 bases spanning the gap. The CDR3 sequence: CASDDQDRPTDTQYF. In DNA, the CDR3 is TGTGCCAGCGACGATCAGGACAGACCCACAGATACGCAGTATTTT.

A single count supports this clonotype. This rearrangement joins TRBV6-2 or TRBV6-3 to TRBJ2-1; 14 nucleotides line up with TRBD2. Near its end, the DNA agrees better with TRBJ2-7, so the J call may be wrong. This CDR3 has 18 amino acids. The germline V gene encodes CDR1 MNHEY and CDR2 SVGEGT. As DNA, the CDR3 is TGTGCCAGCAGTTTACCCGGGACTAGCGGGAGACTACGCAATGAGCAGTACTTC. Amino acids: CASSLPGTSGRLRNEQYF.

As for this clonotype: A much larger clonotype is one base distant, so this may be a read error. The chain combines TRBV27 with TRBJ1-1; TRBD1 is a possible D gene (6 bases). The CDR3 totals 14 residues. Germline lookup yields CDR1 MNHEY and CDR2 SMNVEV (reference sequence). The germline V and J ends were trimmed by 8 bases and 4 bases, with 17 bases remaining between them. The CDR3, as DNA: TGTGCCAGCGGTTCTCCGGGGGCGACCACTGAAGCTTTCTTT. Translating gives CASGSPGATTEAFF.

The V gene is TRBV21-1, the J gene TRBJ2-1; the listed D gene, TRBD2, was not tested against the DNA. TRBV21-1 is described as a pseudogene. CDR3 length: 19 amino acids. The CDR3 nucleotides are TGTGCCAGCAGCATAAGTCGTCCGGGACTAGCTAACCCCTACAATGAGCAGTTCTTC. It codes for CASSISRPGLANPYNEQFF.

Only one count was recorded for this clonotype. J is TRBJ1-1 and V is TRBV4-3, with 7 bases aligning to TRBD1. The ends lost 2 bases at V and 2 bases at J; junction bases unmatched: 5. CDR3 size: 15 residues. The germline V gene has CDR1 LGHNA and CDR2 YSLEER. The CDR3, as DNA: TGCGCCAGCAGCCAACTTTACAGGGGTAACACTGAAGCTTTCTTT. Translated: CASSQLYRGNTEAFF.

The rearrangement uses TRBV28 and TRBJ1-2; 9 positions match TRBD1. Germline CDR1 reads MDHEN; CDR2 reads SYDVKM. The CDR3 consists of 16 residues. J was trimmed by 0 bases and V by 3 bases; bases with no gene match: 5. CDR3 sequence: CASSLGGQGSNYGYTF. The CDR3 nucleotides are TGTGCCAGCAGTTTGGGGGGACAGGGCTCTAACTATGGCTACACCTTC.